Listed below are T cell receptor beta chains from one sample, sequenced in a study of identical twins. TCRdb passed the 5' RACE reads through MiXCR, listing each CDR3 protein once. The sample comprises roughly 720,000 distinct CDR3 sequences, 15% to 20% of which are singletons, and about an eighth rests with the top ten. These same records also appear under a second study, on T cells expressing NK-cell markers.

Specimen: PBMCs. The receptors derive from a woman aged 18 to 35 in good health. Each CDR3 is given without its conserved first and last residue.

TRBV29-1	TRBJ2-3	9	SGRGRATQY
TRBV7-2	TRBJ2-1	13	ASSHPGLPSNEQF
TRBV29-1	TRBJ2-5	12	SAGLAGHKETQY
TRBV21-1	TRBJ2-7	11	ASTPAGSYEQY
TRBV6-1	TRBJ2-2	13	ASRRDRGLSGELF
TRBV4-3	TRBJ2-3	11	ASSQSSRDTQY
TRBV7-9	TRBJ2-5	14	ASSHEKRTGDRGQY
TRBV5-1	TRBJ2-7	17	ASSLRQRPTYSQPYEQY
TRBV29-1	TRBJ2-3	10	SAWRIPDTQY
TRBV15	TRBJ1-1	11	ATSRDLNTEAF
TRBV6-1	TRBJ2-1	13	ASPAGGGLSNEQF
TRBV7-7	TRBJ2-1	12	ASSLARSGYEQF
TRBV5-6	TRBJ2-7	13	ASSLSGTSSYEQY
TRBV20-1	TRBJ2-4	11	SARRHTETIQY
TRBV12-3/TRBV12-4	TRBJ2-7	11	ASSFGGELEQY
TRBV7-3	TRBJ1-1	14	ASSLDPYAMNTEAF
TRBV6-5	TRBJ1-6	16	ASSYRQGSGSYNSPLH
TRBV10-3	TRBJ2-1	12	AISGLAGGREQF
TRBV27	TRBJ2-2	12	ASSLYGRGGELF
TRBV28	TRBJ2-7	16	ASSRTSGGSLTRREQY
TRBV7-3	TRBJ2-1	13	ASSPNNGGGYEQF
TRBV12-3/TRBV12-4	TRBJ1-1	10	ASRTSGPEAF
TRBV29-1	TRBJ1-2	11	SASSAGTHGYT
TRBV7-9	TRBJ2-5	13	ASSFGTSVQETQY
TRBV20-1	TRBJ2-7	9	SATQGYEQY
TRBV20-1	TRBJ2-5	9	SAYGRETQY
TRBV20-1	TRBJ1-6	11	SAQGGGNSPLH
TRBV6-5	TRBJ1-1	7	ASSYGGP